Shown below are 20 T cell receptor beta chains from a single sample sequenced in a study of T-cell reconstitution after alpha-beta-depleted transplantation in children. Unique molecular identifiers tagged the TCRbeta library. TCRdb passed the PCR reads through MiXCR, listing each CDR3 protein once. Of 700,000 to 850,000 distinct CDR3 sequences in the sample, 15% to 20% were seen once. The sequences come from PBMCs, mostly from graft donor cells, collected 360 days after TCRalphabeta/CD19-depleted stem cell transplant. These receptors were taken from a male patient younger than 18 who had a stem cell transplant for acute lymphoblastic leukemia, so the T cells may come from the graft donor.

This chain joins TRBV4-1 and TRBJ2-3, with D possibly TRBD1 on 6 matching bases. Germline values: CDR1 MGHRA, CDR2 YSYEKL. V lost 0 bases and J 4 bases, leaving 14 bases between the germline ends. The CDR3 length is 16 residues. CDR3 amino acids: CASSQELQGGADTQYF. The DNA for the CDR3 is TGCGCCAGCAGCCAAGAATTACAGGGTGGGGCAGATACGCAGTATTTT.

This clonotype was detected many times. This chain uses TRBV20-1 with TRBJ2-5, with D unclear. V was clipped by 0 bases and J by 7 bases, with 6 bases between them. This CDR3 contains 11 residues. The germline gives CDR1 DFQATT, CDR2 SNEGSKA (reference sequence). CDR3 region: CSARDLRTQYF. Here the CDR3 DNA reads TGCAGTGCTAGAGATTTGAGGACCCAGTACTTC.

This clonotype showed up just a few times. CDR3 sequence reads: CASKTMTGYYNEQFF. The CDR3 DNA is TGTGCCAGCAAGACCATGACAGGGTACTACAATGAGCAGTTCTTC. The gene calls are TRBV25-1 and TRBJ2-1; 7 bases are a match to TRBD1. The CDR3 runs 15 residues. V was clipped by 7 bases and J by 3 bases; unmatched bases: 9. CDR1 and CDR2 from the germline V gene are MGHDK and SYGVNS.

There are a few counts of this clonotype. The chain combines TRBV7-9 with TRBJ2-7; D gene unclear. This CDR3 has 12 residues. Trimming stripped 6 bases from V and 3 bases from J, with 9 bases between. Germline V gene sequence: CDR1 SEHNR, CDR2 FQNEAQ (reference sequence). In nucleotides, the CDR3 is TGTGCCAGCAGAGAAACGGGCTACGAGCAGTACTTC. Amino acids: CASRETGYEQYF.

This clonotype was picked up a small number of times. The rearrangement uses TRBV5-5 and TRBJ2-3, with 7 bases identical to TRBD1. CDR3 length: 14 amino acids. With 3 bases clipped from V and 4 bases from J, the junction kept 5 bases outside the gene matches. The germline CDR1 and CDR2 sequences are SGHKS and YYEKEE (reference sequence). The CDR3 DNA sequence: TGTGCCAGCAGCTCCCTACAGGGGCCAGATACGCAGTATTTT. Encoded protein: CASSSLQGPDTQYF.

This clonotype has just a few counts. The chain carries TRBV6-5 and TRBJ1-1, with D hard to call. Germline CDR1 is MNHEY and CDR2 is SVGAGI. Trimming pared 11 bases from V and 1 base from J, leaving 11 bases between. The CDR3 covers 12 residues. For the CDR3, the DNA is TGTGCCTCGGAAGCGGGGAACACTGAAGCTTTCTTT. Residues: CASEAGNTEAFF.

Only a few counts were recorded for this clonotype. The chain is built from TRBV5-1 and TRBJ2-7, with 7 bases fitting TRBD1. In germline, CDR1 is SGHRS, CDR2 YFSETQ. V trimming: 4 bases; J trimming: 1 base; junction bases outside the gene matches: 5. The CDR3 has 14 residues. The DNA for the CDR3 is TGCGCCAGCAGCAACCGACAGGGTTCCTACGAGCAGTACTTC. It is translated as CASSNRQGSYEQYF.

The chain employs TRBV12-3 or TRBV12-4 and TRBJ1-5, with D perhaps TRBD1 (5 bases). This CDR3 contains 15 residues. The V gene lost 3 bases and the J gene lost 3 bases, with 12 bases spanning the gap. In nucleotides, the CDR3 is TGTGCCAGCAGTTTCGGGGGAAGCCCCAATCAGCCCCAGCATTTT. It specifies CASSFGGSPNQPQHF.

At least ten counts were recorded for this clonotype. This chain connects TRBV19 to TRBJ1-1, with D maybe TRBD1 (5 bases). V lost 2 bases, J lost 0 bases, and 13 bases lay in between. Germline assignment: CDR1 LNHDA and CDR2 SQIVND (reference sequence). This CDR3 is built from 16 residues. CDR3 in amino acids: CASSIKVRGVNTEAFF. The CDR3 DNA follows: TGTGCCAGTAGTATAAAGGTTCGGGGGGTGAACACTGAAGCTTTCTTT.

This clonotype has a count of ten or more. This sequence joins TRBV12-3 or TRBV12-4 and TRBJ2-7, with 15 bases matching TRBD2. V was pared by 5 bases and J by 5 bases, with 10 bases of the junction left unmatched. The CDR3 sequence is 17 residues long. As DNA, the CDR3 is TGTGCCAGCAGTCCCACCCGGACTAGCGGGAGGGCGGACGAGCAGTACTTC. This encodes CASSPTRTSGRADEQYF.

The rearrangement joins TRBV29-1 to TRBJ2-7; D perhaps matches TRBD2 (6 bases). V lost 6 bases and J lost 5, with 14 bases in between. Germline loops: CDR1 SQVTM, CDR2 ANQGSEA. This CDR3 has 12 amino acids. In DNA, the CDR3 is TGCAGCGTGGAAAGGGGACTCCACGAGCAGTACTTC. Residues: CSVERGLHEQYF.

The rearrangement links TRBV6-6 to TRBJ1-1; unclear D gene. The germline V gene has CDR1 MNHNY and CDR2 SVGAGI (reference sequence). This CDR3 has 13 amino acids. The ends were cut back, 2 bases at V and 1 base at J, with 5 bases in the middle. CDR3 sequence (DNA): TGTGCCAGCAGTTACACAGAGAACACTGAAGCTTTCTTT. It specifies CASSYTENTEAFF.

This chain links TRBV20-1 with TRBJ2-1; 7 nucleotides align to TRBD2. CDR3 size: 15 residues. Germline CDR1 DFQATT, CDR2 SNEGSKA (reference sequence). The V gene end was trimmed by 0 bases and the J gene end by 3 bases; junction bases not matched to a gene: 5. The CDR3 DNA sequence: TGCAGTGCTAGAGATACACTAGCGTTCTACAATGAGCAGTTCTTC. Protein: CSARDTLAFYNEQFF.

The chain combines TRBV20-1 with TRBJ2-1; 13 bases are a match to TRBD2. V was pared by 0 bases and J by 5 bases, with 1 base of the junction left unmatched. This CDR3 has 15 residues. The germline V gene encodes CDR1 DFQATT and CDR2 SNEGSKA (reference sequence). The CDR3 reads CSAREGLAGNNEQFF. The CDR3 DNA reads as TGCAGTGCTAGAGAGGGACTAGCGGGGAACAATGAGCAGTTCTTC.

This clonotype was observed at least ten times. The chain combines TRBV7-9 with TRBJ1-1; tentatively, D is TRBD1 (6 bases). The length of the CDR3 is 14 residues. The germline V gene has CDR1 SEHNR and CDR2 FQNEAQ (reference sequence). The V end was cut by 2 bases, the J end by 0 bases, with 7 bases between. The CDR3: CASSLYRVNTEAFF. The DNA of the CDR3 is TGTGCCAGCAGCTTATACAGGGTGAACACTGAAGCTTTCTTT.

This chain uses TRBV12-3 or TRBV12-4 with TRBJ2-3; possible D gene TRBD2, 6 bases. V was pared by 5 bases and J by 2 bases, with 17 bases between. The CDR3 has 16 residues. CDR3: CASSPTLLALTDTQYF. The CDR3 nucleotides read TGTGCCAGCAGTCCAACTCTACTAGCACTCACAGATACGCAGTATTTT.

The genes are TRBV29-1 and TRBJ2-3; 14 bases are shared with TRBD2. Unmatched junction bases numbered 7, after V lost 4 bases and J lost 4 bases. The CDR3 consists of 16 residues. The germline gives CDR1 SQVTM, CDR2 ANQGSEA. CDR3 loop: CSVGGLAGVWSDTQYF. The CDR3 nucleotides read TGCAGCGTTGGGGGACTAGCGGGAGTATGGTCAGATACGCAGTATTTT.

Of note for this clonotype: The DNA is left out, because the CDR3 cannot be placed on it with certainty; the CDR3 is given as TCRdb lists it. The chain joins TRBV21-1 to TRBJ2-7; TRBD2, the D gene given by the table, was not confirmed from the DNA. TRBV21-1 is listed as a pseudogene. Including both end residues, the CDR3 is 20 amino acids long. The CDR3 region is CASSKKAVAGGSTRSYEQYF.

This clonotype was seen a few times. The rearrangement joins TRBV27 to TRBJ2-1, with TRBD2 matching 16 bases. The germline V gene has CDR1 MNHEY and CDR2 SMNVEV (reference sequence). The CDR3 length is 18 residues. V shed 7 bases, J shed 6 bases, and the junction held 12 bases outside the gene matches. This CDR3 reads CASNQGLAGGPALNEQFF. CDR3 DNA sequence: TGTGCCAGCAACCAGGGACTAGCGGGAGGGCCCGCACTCAATGAGCAGTTCTTC.

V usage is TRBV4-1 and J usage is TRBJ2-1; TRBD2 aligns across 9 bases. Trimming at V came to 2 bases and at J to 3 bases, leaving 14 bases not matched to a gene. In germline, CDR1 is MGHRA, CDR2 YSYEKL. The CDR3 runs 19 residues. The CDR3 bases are TGCGCCAGCAGCCAACTCTTAGCGGGAGTGCTTACCGGCTACAATGAGCAGTTCTTC. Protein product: CASSQLLAGVLTGYNEQFF.